The rows below give T cell receptor beta chains drawn from one sample of a study of T-cell reconstitution after alpha-beta-depleted transplantation in children. A single record per CDR3 protein comes from TCRdb applying MiXCR to the PCR reads. The sample has some 140,000 distinct CDR3 sequences; 9.5% to 10% are singletons. The sample was PBMCs, mostly from graft donor cells, taken 180 days after TCRalphabeta/CD19-depleted stem cell transplant. These receptors all stem from a girl in the first two years of life who had a stem cell transplant for combined immunodeficiency, so the T cells may come from the graft donor. The CDR3 runs from the conserved cysteine through the conserved F or W. A D gene is named only where the DNA matches it firmly. Only some rows state a clone size, as once, few, many or a class for expanded clones.

d_call: TRBD2; clone_size: few; j_call: TRBJ2-5; v_call: TRBV20-1; cdr3_aa: CSAYGAGGQETQYF; cdr3_nt: TGCAGTGCTTACGGAGCGGGAGGGCAAGAGACCCAGTACTTC
d_call: TRBD1; clone_size: few; j_call: TRBJ1-2; v_call: TRBV20-1; cdr3_aa: CSANRPGQGYGYTF; cdr3_nt: TGCAGTGCAAACCGTCCGGGACAGGGCTATGGCTACACCTTC
d_call: TRBD1; clone_size: few; j_call: TRBJ2-3; v_call: TRBV20-1; cdr3_aa: CSAGGTGYTDTQYF; cdr3_nt: TGCAGTGCTGGGGGGACAGGATACACAGATACGCAGTATTTT
d_call: NA; clone_size: NA; j_call: TRBJ1-4; v_call: TRBV3-1; cdr3_aa: CASSPWAGNEKLFF; cdr3_nt: TGTGCCAGCAGCCCCTGGGCAGGGAATGAAAAACTGTTTTTT
d_call: NA; clone_size: few; j_call: TRBJ1-1; v_call: TRBV3-1; cdr3_aa: CASSHSRGEAFF; cdr3_nt: TGTGCCAGCAGCCATAGCAGGGGTGAAGCTTTCTTT
d_call: TRBD2; clone_size: NA; j_call: TRBJ2-1; v_call: TRBV29-1; cdr3_aa: CSSPGTRAGGEQFF; cdr3_nt: TGCAGCTCTCCCGGGACTAGAGCCGGGGGTGAGCAGTTCTTC
d_call: NA; clone_size: few; j_call: TRBJ2-3; v_call: TRBV5-5; cdr3_aa: CASSFRRAGTDTQYF; cdr3_nt: TGTGCCAGCAGCTTCCGCAGGGCAGGCACAGATACGCAGTATTTT
d_call: TRBD2; clone_size: few; j_call: TRBJ2-7; v_call: TRBV11-2; cdr3_aa: CASSLSSGSSYEQYF; cdr3_nt: TGTGCCAGCAGCTTATCTAGCGGGAGTTCCTACGAGCAGTACTTC
d_call: TRBD1; clone_size: NA; j_call: TRBJ1-1; v_call: TRBV5-1; cdr3_aa: CASSPGTVNTEAFF; cdr3_nt: TGCGCCAGCAGCCCCGGGACAGTCAACACTGAAGCTTTCTTT
d_call: NA; clone_size: NA; j_call: TRBJ2-7; v_call: TRBV20-1; cdr3_aa: CSALSLANSYEQYF; cdr3_nt: TGCAGTGCCCTTAGCCTAGCGAATTCCTACGAGCAGTACTTC
d_call: NA; clone_size: few; j_call: TRBJ2-3; v_call: TRBV29-1; cdr3_aa: CSVAYPRGTDTQYF; cdr3_nt: TGCAGCGTCGCATACCCTCGCGGCACAGATACGCAGTATTTT
d_call: NA; clone_size: few; j_call: TRBJ2-6; v_call: TRBV10-3; cdr3_aa: CAISGPGANVLTF; cdr3_nt: TGTGCCATCAGTGGACCTGGGGCCAACGTCCTGACTTTC
d_call: TRBD2; clone_size: few; j_call: TRBJ2-1; v_call: TRBV7-8; cdr3_aa: CASSLIIGTSGNEQFF; cdr3_nt: TGTGCCAGCAGCTTGATTATTGGGACTAGCGGGAACGAGCAGTTCTTC
d_call: NA; clone_size: NA; j_call: TRBJ2-1; v_call: TRBV11-3; cdr3_aa: CASSLIREGYNEQFF; cdr3_nt: TGTGCCAGCAGCTTAATCCGGGAAGGGTACAATGAGCAGTTCTTC
d_call: NA; clone_size: many; j_call: TRBJ1-5; v_call: TRBV3-1; cdr3_aa: CASSPGVGRNQPQHF; cdr3_nt: TGTGCCAGCAGCCCAGGGGTGGGACGGAATCAGCCCCAGCATTTT